Below, 22 T cell receptor beta chains from the same sample are listed, as sequenced in a study of T-cell reconstitution after alpha-beta-depleted transplantation in children (dated by TCRdb to between 2015 and 2016). Libraries were made using PCR. This sample was sequenced with an Illumina HiSeq 2500. Molecular barcoding was employed in the preparation of TCR libraries, with unique molecular identifiers being used to normalize TCRbeta repertoire quantification. TCRdb passed the public sequencing reads through fastp at Q25 and MiXCR, retaining productive beta sequences. Each CDR3 protein appears once, grouped with its most common genes and DNA. The sample data list roughly 610,000 distinct CDR3 sequences, and more than 9% of these were observed just once. The top ten clones comprise about 4% of the sample. Source: PBMCs from the stem cell graft donor, taken from the stem cell graft. The receptors come from a human donor who donated a stem cell graft to a child with acute myeloid leukemia.

This chain connects TRBV4-2 to TRBJ2-7; 7 nucleotides align to TRBD2. This CDR3 contains 14 residues. Germline V gene lookup returns CDR1 LGHNA and CDR2 YNFKEQ. V lost 1 base to trimming and J lost 3 bases; unmatched junction nucleotides: 3. The CDR3 coding sequence is TGTGCCAGCAGCCAAGCGGGAGGCCTCTACGAGCAGTACTTC. Translated: CASSQAGGLYEQYF.

This clonotype showed up just a few times. The CDR3 is CASSKRLAGAGDTQYF. CDR3 sequence (DNA): TGTGCCAGCAGCAAGCGACTAGCGGGAGCGGGAGATACGCAGTATTTT. The gene calls are TRBV12-3 or TRBV12-4 and TRBJ2-3, with 12 bases aligning to TRBD2. V was clipped by 6 bases and J by 5 bases; unmatched bases: 9. The CDR3 extends over 16 amino acids.

This clonotype was seen many times. This chain uses TRBV4-3 with TRBJ1-1; D possibly corresponds to TRBD1 (5 bases). Per germline, CDR1 LGHNA and CDR2 YSLEER. The germline V and J ends were trimmed by 0 bases and 0 bases, with 8 bases remaining between them. The CDR3 spans 15 residues. The CDR3 DNA reads as TGCGCCAGCAGCCAAGACCGACAGTTGAACACTGAAGCTTTCTTT. Protein product: CASSQDRQLNTEAFF.

The CDR3, as DNA: TGTGCCAGCAGCTTATTGGCCGCTAATGAAAAACTGTTTTTT. Protein: CASSLLAANEKLFF. The chain recombines TRBV11-2 with TRBJ1-4; no definite D call. The CDR3 covers 14 residues. Germline CDR1 and CDR2: SGHAT and FQNNGV. V gave up 2 bases and J gave up 3 bases, with 7 bases separating them.

Ten or more counts support this clonotype. The chain uses TRBV28 and TRBJ2-7; tentatively, D is TRBD1 or TRBD2 (5 bases each). The ends were cut back, 6 bases at V and 5 bases at J, with 20 bases in the middle. Germline V gene lookup returns CDR1 MDHEN and CDR2 SYDVKM. The CDR3 is 15 residues long. CDR3 DNA: TGTGCCAGCAGCTCCACCGGGGCCCAATTCCACGAGCAGTACTTC. Translating it yields CASSSTGAQFHEQYF.

The rearrangement links TRBV27 to TRBJ2-6; TRBD1 aligns across 8 bases. Germline V CDR1 and CDR2: MNHEY, SMNVEV (reference sequence). The CDR3 extends over 18 amino acids. Trimming took 1 base from V and 1 from J; bases not matched to a gene: 6. For the CDR3, the DNA is TGTGCCAGCAGTTTATTGGGCAGGGGGCTGTCTGGGGCCAACGTCCTGACTTTC. Translating it yields CASSLLGRGLSGANVLTF.

The chain carries TRBV4-3 and TRBJ2-2; D ambiguous. Trimming took off 4 bases at V and 6 bases at J, with 15 bases between the two ends. The CDR3 extends over 15 amino acids. Looked up from germline, CDR1 is LGHNA and CDR2 is YSLEER. CDR3 residues: CASSRGTVDPGELFF. The DNA for the CDR3 is TGCGCCAGCAGCCGCGGAACAGTGGATCCCGGGGAGCTGTTTTTT.

This clonotype was seen a few times. The rearrangement joins TRBV5-6 to TRBJ2-2, with D unresolved. Trimming stripped 0 bases from V and 2 bases from J, with 11 bases between. The CDR3 runs 16 residues. The germline CDR1 and CDR2 sequences are SGHDT and YYEEEE. CDR3 region: CASSLVAAVNTGELFF. The CDR3 DNA follows: TGTGCCAGCAGCTTGGTCGCAGCAGTCAACACCGGGGAGCTGTTTTTT. The full variable domain, rest sourced from reference TRBV5-6 and TRBJ2-2, is DAGVTQSPTHLIKTRGQQVTLRCSPKSGHDTVSWYQQALGQGPQFIFQYYEEEERQRGNFPDRFSGHQFPNYSSELNVNALLLGDSALYLCASSLVAAVNTGELFFGEGSRLTVL.

In this sample, this clonotype turned up many times. The rearrangement joins TRBV29-1 to TRBJ1-1; possibly TRBD1 for D (6 bases). This CDR3 has 14 residues. Germline V gene data show CDR1 as SQVTM and CDR2 as ANQGSEA. Trimming took 5 bases from V and 3 from J, leaving 16 bases between them. The CDR3 region has the DNA TGCAGCGTTTCTGTTCAGGGGTTGGACACTGAAGCTTTCTTT. Translated: CSVSVQGLDTEAFF.

The sample holds many counts of this clonotype. V usage is TRBV6-5 and J usage is TRBJ2-7; D possibly matches TRBD1 or TRBD2 (5 bases each). In germline, CDR1 is MNHEY, CDR2 SVGAGI. The V end was cut by 2 bases, the J end by 3 bases, with 11 bases between. The CDR3 has 14 residues. The CDR3 nucleotides read TGTGCCAGCAGTTACCAGCGTGGGGGCTACGAGCAGTACTTC. Amino acid sequence: CASSYQRGGYEQYF.

This chain uses TRBV7-2 with TRBJ2-7, with D maybe TRBD2 (6 bases). The germline V and J ends were trimmed by 1 base and 3 bases, with 16 bases remaining between them. The CDR3 consists of 16 residues. CDR1 SGHTA and CDR2 FQGNSA come from the germline V gene. The CDR3 sequence is CASSLGLGGRYYEQYF. The CDR3 DNA reads as TGTGCCAGCAGCTTAGGACTGGGGGGACGCTACTACGAGCAGTACTTC.

This clonotype turned up a few times. The chain has TRBV5-1 and TRBJ2-6; TRBD2 aligns across 11 bases. This CDR3 contains 17 residues. J was trimmed by 4 bases and V by 0 bases; bases with no gene match: 3. The V gene's germline CDR1 is SGHRS and CDR2 YFSETQ. The CDR3, as DNA: TGCGCCAGCAGCTTGGAACTAGCGGGAGCCGGGGCCAACGTCCTGACTTTC. Protein sequence: CASSLELAGAGANVLTF.

V usage is TRBV7-9 and J usage is TRBJ2-2; 7 nucleotides line up with TRBD2. This CDR3 is built from 15 residues. Per germline, CDR1 SEHNR and CDR2 FQNEAQ (reference sequence). Trimming removed 6 bases from V and 3 bases from J; junction bases left unmatched: 7. This chain's CDR3 is CASSSGTKDTGELFF. DNA for the CDR3: TGTGCCAGCAGTTCCGGGACTAAAGACACCGGGGAGCTGTTTTTT.

The chain links TRBV7-2 to TRBJ2-7, with TRBD1 matching over 9 bases. Unmatched junction bases numbered 12, after V lost 5 bases and J lost 4 bases. Germline CDR1 and CDR2: SGHTA and FQGNSA. The CDR3 spans 16 residues. The CDR3 here is CASSPAAGQGKYEQYF. The CDR3 coding sequence is TGTGCCAGCAGCCCCGCCGCCGGACAGGGGAAATACGAGCAGTACTTC. Drawing the rest from reference TRBV7-2 and TRBJ2-7, the complete variable domain is GAGVSQSPSNKVTEKGKDVELRCDPISGHTALYWYRQSLGQGLEFLIYFQGNSAPDKSGLPSDRFSAERTGGSVSTLTIQRTQQEDSAVYLCASSPAAGQGKYEQYFGPGTRLTVT.

This clonotype was counted many times. V is TRBV29-1 and J is TRBJ2-3; D perhaps matches TRBD2 (6 bases). Germline V gene lookup returns CDR1 SQVTM and CDR2 ANQGSEA. The CDR3 sequence is 14 residues long. Trimming left V 1 base short and J 5 bases short, with 13 bases between. The CDR3 DNA reads as TGCAGCGTTGAAGGTGGGACGGGAGTAGATACGCAGTATTTT. This encodes CSVEGGTGVDTQYF.

The table lists this clonotype with a few counts. V is TRBV30 and J is TRBJ1-6; no reliable D call. Germline CDR1 and CDR2: GTSNPN and SVGIG (reference sequence). Trimming stripped 2 bases from V and 6 bases from J, with 14 bases between. The CDR3 sequence is 15 residues long. CDR3 in amino acids: CAWSPGESANSPLHF. CDR3 coding DNA: TGTGCCTGGAGTCCAGGAGAGTCGGCTAATTCACCCCTCCACTTT. The variable domain in full, completed from reference TRBV30 and TRBJ1-6, reads SQTIHQWPATLVQPVGSPLSLECTVEGTSNPNLYWYRQAAGRGLQLLFYSVGIGQISSEVPQNLSASRPQDRQFILSSKKLLLSDSGFYLCAWSPGESANSPLHFGNGTRLTVT.

The chain has TRBV4-2 and TRBJ2-1; TRBD2 matches 13 bases. Trimming cost V 2 bases and J 6 bases; bases outside gene matches: 10. The CDR3 totals 18 residues. Germline CDR1 reads LGHNA; CDR2 reads YNFKEQ. The CDR3 DNA reads TGTGCCAGCAGCCAATCGAGGCTCGGACTAGCGGGGGTCAATGAGCAGTTCTTC. Amino acid sequence: CASSQSRLGLAGVNEQFF.

This clonotype was counted only a few times. The chain recombines TRBV10-3 with TRBJ2-2; D gene uncertain. The CDR3 loop spans 16 amino acids. V shed 4 bases and J shed 0 bases, with 12 bases lying between them. From germline, CDR1 is ENHRY and CDR2 SYGVKD. The chain's CDR3 is CAISVMESSNTGELFF. The CDR3 region has the DNA TGTGCCATCAGTGTGATGGAAAGCTCGAACACCGGGGAGCTGTTTTTT.

This clonotype was counted many times. The V gene is TRBV6-1, the J gene TRBJ1-1; TRBD1 agrees at 7 bases. The V segment lost 3 bases and the J segment 4 bases; nucleotides outside the gene matches: 8. The CDR3 totals 15 residues. Germline V gene lookup returns CDR1 MNHNS and CDR2 SASEGT. The CDR3 bases are TGTGCCAGCAGTGAGGAGACAGGGAACCCCACTGAAGCTTTCTTT. Amino acid sequence: CASSEETGNPTEAFF.

The chain carries TRBV4-1 and TRBJ2-7; D uncertain. Trimming pared 0 bases from V and 4 bases from J, leaving 13 bases between. The V gene's germline CDR1 is MGHRA and CDR2 YSYEKL. The CDR3 runs 15 residues. The CDR3 DNA follows: TGCGCCAGCAGCCAAGACCCGTCCACCCCTTACGAGCAGTACTTC. It is translated as CASSQDPSTPYEQYF.

This clonotype was counted only a few times. The rearrangement uses TRBV20-1 and TRBJ2-7, with D unclear. CDR3 length equals 12 residues. The V gene lost 3 bases and the J gene lost 12 bases, with 18 bases spanning the gap. From germline, CDR1 is DFQATT and CDR2 SNEGSKA (reference sequence). This CDR3 is CSASSAEPQRYF. As DNA, the CDR3 is TGCAGTGCTAGTTCCGCGGAACCCCAGAGGTACTTC.

This chain joins TRBV11-1 and TRBJ2-7; TRBD2 matches at 12 bases. The ends lost 5 bases at V and 12 bases at J; junction bases unmatched: 8. The CDR3 is 13 amino acids. CDR1 is SGHAT and CDR2 is FQDESV in the germline V gene (reference sequence). CDR3 in amino acids: CASSPGLAGRSYF. As DNA, the CDR3 is TGTGCCAGCAGCCCCGGACTAGCGGGAAGGTCGTACTTC.